Listed below are T cell receptor beta chains from one sample, sequenced in a study of Ad26.COV2.S vaccination and SARS-CoV-2 variants. Some clones are missing from TCRdb's copy, which holds only in-frame ones; the method was immunoSEQ multiplex PCR. The sample comprises just over 350,000 clones, about 92% of which are singletons, and 3.9% rests with the top ten. The sample in question was peripheral blood, obtained after recovery from COVID-19. These TCRs come from a human donor who had recovered from COVID-19. Both conserved end residues are part of each CDR3. D genes are given only for firm matches. Rows may omit the clone size; those that give it use once, few, many or a size class.

>.|.|TRBJ1-2|TRBV7-2
TGTGCCAGCAGCTTGGACTTGGGGTTCCGGGGGCAAATCTATGGCTACACCTTC
CASSLDLGFRGQIYGYTF
>TRBD2|.|TRBJ2-3|TRBV6-5
TGTGCCAGCAGGAGTCTAGCGGGCACAGATACGCAGTATTTT
CASRSLAGTDTQYF
>TRBD1|.|TRBJ1-2|TRBV27
TGTGCCAGCAGTAGAGGGACAGCTAACTATGGCTACACCTTC
CASSRGTANYGYTF
>.|.|TRBJ2-7|TRBV6-1
TGTGCCAGCAGTGAACCGGTCTACGAGCAGTACTTC
CASSEPVYEQYF
>.|.|TRBJ2-2|TRBV6-1
TGTGCCAGCAGTGAAGGGTCGACGAACACCGGGGAGCTGTTTTTT
CASSEGSTNTGELFF
>.|.|TRBJ2-7|TRBV5-1
TGCGCCAGCAGCTTGATTGGGGAGACCTACGAGCAGTACTTC
CASSLIGETYEQYF
>TRBD2|once|TRBJ2-5|TRBV5-1
TGCGCCAGCCGGAAACACCCCCGTCGCAGCGGGGGGGGAGAAAAAGAGACCCAGTACTTC
CASRKHPRRSGGGEKETQYF
>.|few|TRBJ1-3|TRBV11-2
TGTGCCAGCAGCTCCACCCGGGATTCCAGAAACACCATATATTTT
CASSSTRDSRNTIYF
>.|.|TRBJ1-3|TRBV6-5
TGTGCCAGCCGCAAAAGGGGTCAGGGAAACACCATATATTTT
CASRKRGQGNTIYF
>.|.|TRBJ1-2|TRBV6-2/TRBV6-3
TGTGCCAGCAGTTACTCGATGGCAGATACAACTAACTATGGCTACACCTTC
CASSYSMADTTNYGYTF
>TRBD2|.|TRBJ2-7|TRBV9
TGTGCCAGCAGCGTGGGGTCTAGCGGGGGGGCTTCGTACGAGCAGTACTTC
CASSVGSSGGASYEQYF
>.|.|TRBJ1-6|TRBV25-1
TGTGCCAGCAGTGAACTTAGAGGGGATAATTCACCCCTCCACTTT
CASSELRGDNSPLHF
>TRBD1|.|TRBJ2-7|TRBV19
TGTGCCAGTAGTCCCGGGACAGGTCCCTACGAGCAGTACTTC
CASSPGTGPYEQYF
>.|.|TRBJ2-2|TRBV5-1
TGCGCCAGCAGTTTAGAGACCGGGGAGCTGTTTTTT
CASSLETGELFF
>.|.|TRBJ1-4|TRBV6-6
TGTGCCAGCAGCGGCCCCAATAATGAAAAACTGTTTTTT
CASSGPNNEKLFF
>.|once|TRBJ1-1|TRBV2
TGTGCCAGCAGCTCGCAGGGGTCGGACACTGAAGCTTTCTTT
CASSSQGSDTEAFF
>TRBD2|.|TRBJ2-7|TRBV5-1
TGCGCCAGCAGCTTCCTTGCCGGGACTAGCTACGAGCAGTACTTC
CASSFLAGTSYEQYF
>TRBD2|.|TRBJ2-7|TRBV18
TGTGCCAGCTCACCCGGGACTAGCGGGACCTACGAGCAGTACTTC
CASSPGTSGTYEQYF